The source of this TCR beta chain is a study of neurological immune-mediated disorders. Template-switch 5'RACE cDNA synthesis added a 10-nucleotide unique molecular identifier. Every sequencing run produced over 170 million TCR-beta sequences, and the sequences from any one run covered 15-18 subjects. TCRdb analysed the 5' RACE reads with MiXCR anew, one entry per CDR3 protein. The repertoire holds about 60,000 distinct CDR3 sequences, roughly 9.7% seen once, with about 12% in the top ten. Time point meaning: longitudinal time-point 2. Healthy controls were blood bank volunteers in Maryland, USA. The germline gives CDR1 SGHKS, CDR2 YYEKEE (reference sequence). The CDR3 runs to 15 residues. Deletions cut 0 bases from V and 10 bases from J, with 17 bases between. At least ten counts were recorded for this clonotype.

The TCR comes from a man under 40 in good health. Sequenced input: PBMCs. This sequence joins TRBV5-5 and TRBJ1-5; D uncertain. The CDR3 spells CASSLGAGESRPQHF. As DNA, the CDR3 is TGTGCCAGCAGCTTGGGGGCGGGAGAAAGCCGTCCCCAGCATTTT.